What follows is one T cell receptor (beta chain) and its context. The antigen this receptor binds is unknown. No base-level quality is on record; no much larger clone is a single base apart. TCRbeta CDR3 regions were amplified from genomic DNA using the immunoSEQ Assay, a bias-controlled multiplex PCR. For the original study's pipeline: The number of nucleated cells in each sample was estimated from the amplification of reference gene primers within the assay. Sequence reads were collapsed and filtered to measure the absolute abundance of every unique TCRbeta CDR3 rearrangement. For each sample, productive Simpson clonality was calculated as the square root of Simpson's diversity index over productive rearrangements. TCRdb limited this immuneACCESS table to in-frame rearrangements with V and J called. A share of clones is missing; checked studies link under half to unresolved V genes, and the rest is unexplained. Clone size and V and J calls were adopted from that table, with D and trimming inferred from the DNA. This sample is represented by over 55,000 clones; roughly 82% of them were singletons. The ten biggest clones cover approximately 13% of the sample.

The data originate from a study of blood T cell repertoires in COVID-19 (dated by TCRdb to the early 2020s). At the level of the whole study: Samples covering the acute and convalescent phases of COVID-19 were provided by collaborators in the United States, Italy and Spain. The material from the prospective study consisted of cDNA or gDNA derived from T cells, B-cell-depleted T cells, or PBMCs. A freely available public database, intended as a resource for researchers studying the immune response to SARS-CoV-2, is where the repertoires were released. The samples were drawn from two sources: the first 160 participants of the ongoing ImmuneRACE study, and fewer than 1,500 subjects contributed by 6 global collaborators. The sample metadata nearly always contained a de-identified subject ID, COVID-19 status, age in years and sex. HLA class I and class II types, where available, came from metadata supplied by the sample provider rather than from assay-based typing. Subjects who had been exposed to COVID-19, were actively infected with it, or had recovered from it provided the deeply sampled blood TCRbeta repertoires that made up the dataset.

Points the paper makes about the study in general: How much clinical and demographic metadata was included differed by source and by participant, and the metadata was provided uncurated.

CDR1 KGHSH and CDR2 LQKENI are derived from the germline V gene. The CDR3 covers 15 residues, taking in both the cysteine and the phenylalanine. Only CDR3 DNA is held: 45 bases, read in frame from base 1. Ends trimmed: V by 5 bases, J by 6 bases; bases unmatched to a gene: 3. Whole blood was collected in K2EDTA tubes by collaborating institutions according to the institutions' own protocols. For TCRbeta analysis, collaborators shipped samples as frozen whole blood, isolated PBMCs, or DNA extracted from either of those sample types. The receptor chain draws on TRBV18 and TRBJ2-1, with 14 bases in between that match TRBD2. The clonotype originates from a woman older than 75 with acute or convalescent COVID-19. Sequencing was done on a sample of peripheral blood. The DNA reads TGTGCCAGCTCATTGACTAGCGGGGGGGGCAATGAGCAGTTCTTC. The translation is CASSLTSGGGNEQFF.